Below, one T cell receptor (beta chain) is given with its context. Its antigen is currently unknown. It was with a sample-barcoded 5' primer and a J-beta primer mix that a second PCR of roughly 7 to 12 cycles was run. A template-switch adaptor that had 12 random nucleotides put a tag on each cDNA molecule. TCRdb re-called the 5' RACE reads with MiXCR, one entry per CDR3 protein. This sample has about 1.5 million distinct CDR3 sequences, with approximately 43% found just once. Germline values: CDR1 DFQATT, CDR2 SNEGSKA (reference sequence). The CDR3 runs to 13 residues. Trimming stripped 5 bases from V and 5 bases from J, with 14 bases between. This record belongs to a study of blood T cells in healthy people across ages. Overall study results and limits: More naive CD4+ cells and higher diversity were found in long-lived than in aged donors. Older individuals had lower TCR beta diversity per million T cells (the decline was roughly linear).

The TCR sequence derives from a young woman in good health. The chain uses TRBV20-1 and TRBJ2-3, with D perhaps matching TRBD2 (5 bases). Sequenced: blood. CDR3 in amino acids: CSARERGKDTQYF. For the CDR3, the DNA is TGCAGTGCTCGTGAGCGAGGGAAAGATACGCAGTATTTT.